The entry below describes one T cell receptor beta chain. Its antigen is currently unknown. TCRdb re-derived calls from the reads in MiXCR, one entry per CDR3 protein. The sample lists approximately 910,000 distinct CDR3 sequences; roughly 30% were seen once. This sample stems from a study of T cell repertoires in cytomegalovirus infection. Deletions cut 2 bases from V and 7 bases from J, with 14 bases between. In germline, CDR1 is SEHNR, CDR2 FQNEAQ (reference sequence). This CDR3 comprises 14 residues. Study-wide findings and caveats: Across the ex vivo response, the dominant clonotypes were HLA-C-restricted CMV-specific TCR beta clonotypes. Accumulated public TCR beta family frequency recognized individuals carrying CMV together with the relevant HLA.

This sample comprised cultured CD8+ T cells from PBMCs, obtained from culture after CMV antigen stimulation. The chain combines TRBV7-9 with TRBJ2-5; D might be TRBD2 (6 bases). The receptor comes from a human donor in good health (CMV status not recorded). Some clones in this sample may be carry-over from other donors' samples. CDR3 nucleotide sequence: TGTGCCAGCAGCTTAATCGGGGGACTTGGGACCCAGTACTTC. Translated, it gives CASSLIGGLGTQYF.